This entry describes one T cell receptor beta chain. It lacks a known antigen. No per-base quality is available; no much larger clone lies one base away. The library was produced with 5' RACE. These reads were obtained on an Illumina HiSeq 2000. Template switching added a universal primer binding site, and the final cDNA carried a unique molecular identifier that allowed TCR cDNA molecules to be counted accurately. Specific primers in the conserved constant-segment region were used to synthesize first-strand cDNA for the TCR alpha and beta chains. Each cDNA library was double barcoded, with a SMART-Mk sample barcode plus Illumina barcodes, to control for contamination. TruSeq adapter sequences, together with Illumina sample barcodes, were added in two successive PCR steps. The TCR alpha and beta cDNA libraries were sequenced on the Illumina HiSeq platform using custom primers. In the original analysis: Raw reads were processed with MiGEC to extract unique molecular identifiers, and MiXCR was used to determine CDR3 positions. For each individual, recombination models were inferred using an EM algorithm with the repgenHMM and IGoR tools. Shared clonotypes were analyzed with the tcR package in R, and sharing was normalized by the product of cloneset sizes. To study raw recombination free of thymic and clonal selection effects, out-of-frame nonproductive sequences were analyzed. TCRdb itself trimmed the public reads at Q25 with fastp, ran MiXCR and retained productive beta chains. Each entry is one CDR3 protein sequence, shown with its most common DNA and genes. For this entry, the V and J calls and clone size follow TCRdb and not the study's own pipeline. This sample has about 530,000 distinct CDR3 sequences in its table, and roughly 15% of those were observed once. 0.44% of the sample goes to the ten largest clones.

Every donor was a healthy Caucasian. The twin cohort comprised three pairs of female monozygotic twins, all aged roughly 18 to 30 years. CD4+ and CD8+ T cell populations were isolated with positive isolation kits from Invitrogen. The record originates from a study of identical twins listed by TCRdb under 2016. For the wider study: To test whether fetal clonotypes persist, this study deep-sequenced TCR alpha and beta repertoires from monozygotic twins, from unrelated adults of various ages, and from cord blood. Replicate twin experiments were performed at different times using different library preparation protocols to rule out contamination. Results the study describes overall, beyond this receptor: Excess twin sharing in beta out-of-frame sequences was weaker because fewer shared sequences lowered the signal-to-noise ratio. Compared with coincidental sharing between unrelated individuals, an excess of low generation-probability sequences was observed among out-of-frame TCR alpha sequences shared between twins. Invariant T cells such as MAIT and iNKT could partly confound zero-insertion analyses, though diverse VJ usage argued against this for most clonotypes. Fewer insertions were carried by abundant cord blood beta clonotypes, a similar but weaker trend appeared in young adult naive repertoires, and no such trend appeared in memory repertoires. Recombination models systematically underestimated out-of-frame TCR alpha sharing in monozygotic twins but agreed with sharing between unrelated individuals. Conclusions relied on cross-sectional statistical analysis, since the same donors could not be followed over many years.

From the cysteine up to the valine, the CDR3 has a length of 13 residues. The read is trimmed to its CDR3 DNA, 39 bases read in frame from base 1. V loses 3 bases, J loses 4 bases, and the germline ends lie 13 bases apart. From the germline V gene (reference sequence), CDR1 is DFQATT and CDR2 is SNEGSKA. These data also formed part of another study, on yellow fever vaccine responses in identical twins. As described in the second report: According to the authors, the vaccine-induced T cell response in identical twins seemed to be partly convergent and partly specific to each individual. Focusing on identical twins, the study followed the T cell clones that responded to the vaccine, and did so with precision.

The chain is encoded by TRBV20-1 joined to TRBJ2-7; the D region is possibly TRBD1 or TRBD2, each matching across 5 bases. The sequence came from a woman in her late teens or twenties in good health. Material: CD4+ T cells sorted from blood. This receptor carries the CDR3 CSASRDLAYEQYV. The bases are TGCAGTGCTAGTCGGGACCTTGCTTACGAGCAGTACGTC.